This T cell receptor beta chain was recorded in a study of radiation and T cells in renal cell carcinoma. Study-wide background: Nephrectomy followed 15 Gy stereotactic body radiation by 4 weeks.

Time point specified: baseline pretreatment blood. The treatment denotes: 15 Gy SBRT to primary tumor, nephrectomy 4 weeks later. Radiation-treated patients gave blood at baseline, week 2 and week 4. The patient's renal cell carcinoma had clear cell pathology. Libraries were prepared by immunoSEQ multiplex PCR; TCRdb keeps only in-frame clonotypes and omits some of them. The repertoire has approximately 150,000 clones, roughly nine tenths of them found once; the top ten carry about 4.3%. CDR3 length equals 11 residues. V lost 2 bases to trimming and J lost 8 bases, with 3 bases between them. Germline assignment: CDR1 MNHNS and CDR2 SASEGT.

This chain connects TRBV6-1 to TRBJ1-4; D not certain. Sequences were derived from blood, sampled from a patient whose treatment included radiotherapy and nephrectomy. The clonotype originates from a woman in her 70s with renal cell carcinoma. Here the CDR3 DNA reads TGTGCCAGCAGTGAATTCGAAAAACTGTTTTTT. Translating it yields CASSEFEKLFF.